The clone carrying this T cell receptor beta chain has only a few counts. The ends were cut back, 2 bases at V and 0 bases at J, with 13 bases in the middle. The CDR3 spans 16 residues. Each CDR3 protein gets one entry after TCRdb re-called the RT-PCR reads with MiXCR. The data show 190,000 or so distinct CDR3 sequences, with approximately 41% seen just once and 33% held by the top ten. This sample is part of a study of patients and donors after allogeneic stem cell transplantation. Material for sequencing was blood, either unsorted or a sorted T cell fraction (not recorded which). This sequence originates from a human donor who was either an allogeneic HSCT recipient or a stem cell or donor lymphocyte infusion donor (not recorded which). It is not recorded whose cells these are; they may come from a transplant donor. This chain joins TRBV12-3 or TRBV12-4 and TRBJ1-2, with TRBD1 as a possible D gene (5 bases). In DNA form, the CDR3 reads TGTGCCAGCAGTTTATCACTTGGACAAACTAACTATGGCTACACCTTC. Translation: CASSLSLGQTNYGYTF.